The clone carrying this TCR beta chain was counted once. Its matching antigen is unknown. In each case, RNA was isolated and then reverse transcribed into cDNA as the sequencing template. Sequencing was performed with immunoSEQ multiplex PCR; in TCRdb, only in-frame clones are kept and a portion is missing. Among about 76,000 clones listed, roughly 66% were seen once. The data derive from a study of CD8+ T cells in alopecia areata. As for the study in general: The drug, tofacitinib, lasted 6 to 18 months, followed by 6 months off drug. Study results and limitations: Besides other cells, scalp samples also yield sequences of resident alphabeta T cells from normal skin.

The CDR3 covers 13 residues. Germline CDR1 reads SNHLY; CDR2 reads FYNNEI. Trimming cost V 7 bases and J 1 base, with 11 bases left between them. Treatment denoted: oral pan-JAK inhibitor, 5-10 mg twice daily. The TCR was taken from a human donor with alopecia areata. J is TRBJ2-7 and V is TRBV2; D is possibly TRBD1 (5 bases). The specimen was CD8+ T cells sorted from blood, collected at week 24, from a patient treated with tofacitinib. The CDR3 nucleotides are TGTGCCAGCAAAGGGGCTAGTTCCTACGAGCAGTACTTC. Its translation: CASKGASSYEQYF.